This T cell receptor beta chain was sequenced for a study of shared clonotypes between healthy human individuals. The germline V gene encodes CDR1 SGHRS and CDR2 YFSETQ. V lost 3 bases, J lost 1 base, and 10 bases lay in between. This CDR3 comprises 15 residues. The assay was immunoSEQ multiplex PCR, and TCRdb's table has in-frame clones only and misses some. This sample has over a million clones, with 95% to 97% found just once. Researchers partitioned CD4+ cells into CD45RA+ naive and CD45RA-negative memory subsets. V usage is TRBV5-1 and J usage is TRBJ2-2; tentatively, D is TRBD1 or TRBD2 (5 bases each). Sequenced sample: naive CD4+ T cells sorted from blood. Subset noted: CD45RA+ positively selected. The source of this sequence is a man aged 25 to 40 in good health. In DNA, the CDR3 is TGCGCCAGCAGCTGGGACGTCCTGAACACCGGGGAGCTGTTTTTT. Translation gives CASSWDVLNTGELFF.